This entry is about one T cell receptor (beta chain). The antigen is unknown. The data were obtained in a study of T cells in tuberculosis. Study as a whole: The T cells targeted glucose monomycolate, a mycobacterial lipid, via CD1B. This South African cohort compared adolescents with or without latent tuberculosis against adults with active tuberculosis. Broader study findings: GMM-specific TCRs were nearer to active tuberculosis alpha repertoires, suggesting expansion. The TCR-beta difference was not significant; alpha differences partly reflected length.

Libraries were prepared by immunoSEQ multiplex PCR; TCRdb keeps only in-frame clonotypes and omits some of them. The table lists tens of thousands of clones, around 92% of them singletons. Trimming pared 4 bases from V and 1 base from J, leaving 6 bases between. The CDR3 sequence is 12 residues long. Per germline, CDR1 SGHKS and CDR2 YYEKEE (reference sequence). The receptor comes from a donor under 30 with latent tuberculosis or without tuberculosis infection. Some clones in this sample may be carry-over from other donors' samples. The sample was PBMCs. This rearrangement joins TRBV5-5 to TRBJ2-7; D call uncertain. In DNA, the CDR3 is TGTGCCAGCAGCCCCTCTTCCTACGAGCAGTACTTC. Amino acids: CASSPSSYEQYF.